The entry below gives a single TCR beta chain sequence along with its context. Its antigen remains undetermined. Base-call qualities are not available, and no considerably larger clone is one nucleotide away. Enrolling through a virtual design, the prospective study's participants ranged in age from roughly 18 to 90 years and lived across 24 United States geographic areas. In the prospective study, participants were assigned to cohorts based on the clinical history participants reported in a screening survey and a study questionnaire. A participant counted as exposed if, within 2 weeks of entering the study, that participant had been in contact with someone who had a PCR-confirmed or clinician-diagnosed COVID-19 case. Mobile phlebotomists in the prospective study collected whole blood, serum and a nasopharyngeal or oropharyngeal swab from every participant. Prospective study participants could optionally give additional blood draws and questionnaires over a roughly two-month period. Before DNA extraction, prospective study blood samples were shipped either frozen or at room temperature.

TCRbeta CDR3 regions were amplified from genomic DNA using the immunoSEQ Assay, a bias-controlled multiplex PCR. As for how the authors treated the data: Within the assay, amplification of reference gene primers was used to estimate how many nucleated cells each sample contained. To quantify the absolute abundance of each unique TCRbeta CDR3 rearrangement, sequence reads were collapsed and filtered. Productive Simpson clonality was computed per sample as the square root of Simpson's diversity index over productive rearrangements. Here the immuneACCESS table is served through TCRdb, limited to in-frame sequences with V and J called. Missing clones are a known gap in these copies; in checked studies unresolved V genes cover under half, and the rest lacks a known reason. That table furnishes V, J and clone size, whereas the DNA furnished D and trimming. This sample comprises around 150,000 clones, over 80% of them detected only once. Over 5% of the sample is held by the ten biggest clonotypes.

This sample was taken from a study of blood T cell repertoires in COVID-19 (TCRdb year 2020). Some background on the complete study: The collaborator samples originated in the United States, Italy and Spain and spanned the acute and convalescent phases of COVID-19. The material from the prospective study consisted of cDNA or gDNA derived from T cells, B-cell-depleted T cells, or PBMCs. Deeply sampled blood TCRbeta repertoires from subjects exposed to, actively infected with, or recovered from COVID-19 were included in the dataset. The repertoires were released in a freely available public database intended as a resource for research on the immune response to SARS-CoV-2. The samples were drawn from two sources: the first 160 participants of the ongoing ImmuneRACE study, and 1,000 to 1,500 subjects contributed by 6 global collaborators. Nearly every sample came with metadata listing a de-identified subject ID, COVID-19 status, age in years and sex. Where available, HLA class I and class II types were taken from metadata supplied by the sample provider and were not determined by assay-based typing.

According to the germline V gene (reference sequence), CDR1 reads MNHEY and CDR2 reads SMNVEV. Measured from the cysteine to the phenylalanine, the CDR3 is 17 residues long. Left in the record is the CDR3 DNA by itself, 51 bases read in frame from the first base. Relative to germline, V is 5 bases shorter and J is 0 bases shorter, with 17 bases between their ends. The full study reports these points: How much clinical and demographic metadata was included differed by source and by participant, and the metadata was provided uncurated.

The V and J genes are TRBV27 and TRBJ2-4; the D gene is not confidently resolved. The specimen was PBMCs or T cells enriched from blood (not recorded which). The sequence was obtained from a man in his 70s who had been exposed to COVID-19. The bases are TGTGCCAGCAGTCAAATACAGAGTTCGGTAGCCAAAAACATTCAGTACTTC. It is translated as CASSQIQSSVAKNIQYF.